The clone carrying this T cell receptor (beta chain) was seen more than once but under ten times. TCR beta CDR3 regions were amplified from RNA. Researchers ran a first-round RT-PCR on the TCR CDR3 using the HTBI primer set. TCRdb independently ran MiXCR on the multiplex PCR reads; one entry per CDR3 protein. The repertoire has roughly 660,000 distinct CDR3 sequences, approximately 15% of them found once; the top ten carry roughly a sixth. The germline V gene has CDR1 KGHSH and CDR2 LQKENI. CDR3 length: 12 amino acids. Trimming cost V 3 bases and J 8 bases, with 10 bases left between them. The source of the sample is a study of T cells in Graves' hyperthyroidism and ophthalmopathy. Study details: Before any treatment, at initial diagnosis, peripheral blood was collected.

Uncontrolled infection, other autoimmune disease, pregnancy or lactation barred patients from enrollment. Used for diagnoses were clinical symptoms, serum thyroxine and TRAb, thyroid ultrasound and orbital computed tomography. The sequenced material came from blood. The chain uses TRBV18 and TRBJ1-2, with D unclear. The receptor's source is a man aged 50 to 59 with Graves' hyperthyroidism. The CDR3 DNA is TGTGCCAGCTCACCGTCTGAAGGCGGCTACACCTTC. It yields the protein CASSPSEGGYTF.